The sequence of this T cell receptor beta chain was determined in a study of neurological immune-mediated disorders. Findings and limits, study-wide: The absence of any CDR3 amino acid sequence shared by expanded clones across subjects suggests that repertoires were private in all groups.

CDR1 and CDR2 (germline): DFQATT, SNEGSKA (reference sequence). J gave up 2 bases and V 3 bases, and 5 bases lay outside the gene matches. This CDR3 has 14 residues. A 10-nucleotide random UMI tagged transcripts in template-switch 5'RACE cDNA synthesis. TCRdb recomputed calls from the 5' RACE reads with MiXCR, one row per CDR3 protein. This table has tens of thousands of distinct CDR3 sequences, under 15% appearing once. Indicated time point: longitudinal time-point 2. It was from 2 million PBMCs stored at -80 C that the unsorted libraries were obtained. This clonotype came up many times. The antigen is not known.

V is TRBV20-1 and J is TRBJ2-5; TRBD2 aligns across 8 bases. The receptor comes from a female donor with HTLV-1-associated myelopathy (HAM/TSP). Source material: PBMCs. The CDR3 coding sequence is TGCAGTGCTAGCCCAGCGGGGGATCAAGAGACCCAGTACTTC. Protein: CSASPAGDQETQYF.